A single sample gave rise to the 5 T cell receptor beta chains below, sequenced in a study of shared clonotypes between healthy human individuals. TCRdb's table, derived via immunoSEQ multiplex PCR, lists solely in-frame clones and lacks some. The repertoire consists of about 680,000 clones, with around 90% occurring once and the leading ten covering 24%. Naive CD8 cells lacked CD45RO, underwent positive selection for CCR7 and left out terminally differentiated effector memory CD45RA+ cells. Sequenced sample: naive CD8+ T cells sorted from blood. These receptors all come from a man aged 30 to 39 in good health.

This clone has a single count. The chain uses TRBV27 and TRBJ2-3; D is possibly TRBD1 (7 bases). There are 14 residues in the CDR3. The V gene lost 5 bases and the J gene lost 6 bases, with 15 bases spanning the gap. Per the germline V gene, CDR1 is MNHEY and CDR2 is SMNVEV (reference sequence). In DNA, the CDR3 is TGTGCCAGCAGTATTTCCGCAGGGGGGGATACGCAGTATTTT. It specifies CASSISAGGDTQYF.

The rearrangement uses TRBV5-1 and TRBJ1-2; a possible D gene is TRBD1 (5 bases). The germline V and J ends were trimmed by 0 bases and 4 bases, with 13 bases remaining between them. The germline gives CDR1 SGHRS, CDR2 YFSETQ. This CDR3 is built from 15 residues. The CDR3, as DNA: TGCGCCAGCAGCTTGGATGATTCAGGGTTCTATGGCTACACCTTC. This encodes CASSLDDSGFYGYTF. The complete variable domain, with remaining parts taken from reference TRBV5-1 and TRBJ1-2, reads KAGVTQTPRYLIKTRGQQVTLSCSPISGHRSVSWYQQTPGQGLQFLFEYFSETQRNKGNFPGRFSGRQFSNSRSEMNVSTLELGDSALYLCASSLDDSGFYGYTFGSGTRLTVV.

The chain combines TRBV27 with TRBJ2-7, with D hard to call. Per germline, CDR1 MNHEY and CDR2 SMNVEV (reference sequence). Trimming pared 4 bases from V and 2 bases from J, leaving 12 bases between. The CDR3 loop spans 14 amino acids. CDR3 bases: TGTGCCAGCAGTTCGGAGTTGGTTCCCTACGAGCAGTACTTC. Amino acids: CASSSELVPYEQYF.

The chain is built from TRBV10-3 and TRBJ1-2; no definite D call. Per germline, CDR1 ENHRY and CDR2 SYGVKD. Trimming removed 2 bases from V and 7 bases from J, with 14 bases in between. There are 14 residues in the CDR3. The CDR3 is CAISEGRVHAGYTF. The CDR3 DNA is TGTGCCATCAGTGAGGGGAGGGTTCACGCTGGCTACACCTTC.

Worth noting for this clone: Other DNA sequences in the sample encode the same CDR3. The CDR3 spells CASSLGGDEQYF. The CDR3 DNA reads TGTGCCAGCAGCTTAGGAGGGGACGAGCAGTACTTC. V and J are TRBV7-9 and TRBJ2-7, with D perhaps matching TRBD1 or TRBD2 (5 bases each). V shed 1 base and J shed 5 bases, with 6 bases lying between them. Looked up from germline, CDR1 is SEHNR and CDR2 is FQNEAQ (reference sequence). This CDR3 contains 12 residues.